The TCR beta chain under discussion was sequenced for a study of cytomegalovirus exposure and HLA in healthy donors. This clone occurred once. Both 60 Vbeta primers and 13 Jbeta primers went into the PCR. Profiling relied on immunoSEQ multiplex PCR, and the TCRdb table lists in-frame clones only, not all of them. The data contain about 160,000 clones, 87% of them singletons. The CDR3 contains 14 residues. The trim removed 5 bases at V and 6 bases at J, leaving 7 bases unmatched. CDR1 is SGHTA, CDR2 FQGNSA, per germline. The sequence derives from a woman younger than 45 in good health and CMV-seronegative. Source material: PBMCs. The chain is built from TRBV7-2 and TRBJ1-2; 9 nucleotides line up with TRBD1. CDR3 protein: CASSQDRGSDGYTF. The CDR3 coding sequence is TGTGCCAGCAGCCAGGACAGGGGTAGCGATGGCTACACCTTC.